This T cell receptor (beta chain) was captured by sequencing in a study of T cell responses to AZD1222 COVID-19 vaccine. This table comes from immunoSEQ multiplex PCR, and its TCRdb copy is limited to in-frame clones, with some not included. The repertoire consists of over 150,000 clones, with roughly 90% occurring once and the leading ten covering 5.5%. This CDR3 has 14 amino acids. From germline, CDR1 is SEHNR and CDR2 FQNEAQ (reference sequence). V lost 5 bases, J lost 4 bases, and 14 bases lay in between. This sample comprised peripheral blood, obtained on day 0 of MenACWY control vaccination. This rearrangement joins TRBV7-9 to TRBJ1-2, with a tentative D call TRBD1 (5 bases). This clonotype was sampled from an adult in good health. CDR3 DNA sequence: TGTGCCAGCAGCATCCCCGGGACCATCTATGGCTACACCTTC. Protein sequence: CASSIPGTIYGYTF.